A selection of T cell receptor beta chains follows, all from one sample in a study of CD4 T cell repertoires and nickel. TCRdb called the RT-PCR reads again in MiXCR, with one record for every CDR3 protein. Here the sample spans fewer than 700 distinct CDR3 sequences, 44% being singletons. The sample consisted of CD4+ T cells from blood, not recorded whether cultured. These receptor sequences come from a human donor in a nickel allergy study, with or without nickel allergy (not recorded which). It is not recorded whether this sample comes from one donor or several. The CDR3 runs from the conserved cysteine through the conserved F or W. The D gene is left open where the match is weak. Clone sizes are given selectively: once, few, many, or a class where the clone is expanded.

V gene	D gene	J gene	clone size	CDR3 protein	CDR3 DNA
TRBV18	TRBD2	TRBJ2-5	-	CASSPREGETQYF	TGTGCCAGCTCACCTAGGGAGGGAGAGACCCAGTACTTC
TRBV27	-	TRBJ2-5	-	CASRHTGETQYF	TGTGCCAGCAGACACACAGGGGAGACCCAGTACTTC
TRBV25-1	TRBD1	TRBJ1-3	-	CASQGVAGNTIYF	TGTGCCAGCCAGGGGGTTGCGGGAAACACCATATATTTT
TRBV12-3/TRBV12-4	TRBD1	TRBJ1-5	few	CASSFGQGGNQPQHF	TGTGCCAGCAGTTTCGGGCAGGGGGGCAATCAGCCCCAGCATTTT
TRBV7-2	-	TRBJ1-3	-	CASSLVNGPGNTIYF	TGTGCCAGCAGCTTAGTTAACGGCCCTGGAAACACCATATATTTT
TRBV4-1	-	TRBJ1-5	-	CASSQSPRESQPQHF	TGCGCCAGCAGCCAAAGCCCCCGGGAAAGTCAGCCCCAGCATTTT
TRBV28	-	TRBJ2-7	-	CASSLIGGQRVTYEQYF	TGTGCCAGCAGTTTAATTGGCGGGCAGAGAGTTACCTACGAGCAGTACTTC
TRBV28	-	TRBJ1-2	-	CASTIPGFYGYTF	TGTGCCAGCACTATCCCGGGGTTCTATGGCTACACCTTC
TRBV6-2/TRBV6-3	-	TRBJ1-1	-	CASSKVPRSIGTEAFF	TGTGCCAGCAGTAAGGTCCCGCGGAGTATTGGCACTGAAGCTTTCTTT
TRBV5-1	-	TRBJ1-2	few	CASSETAGYTF	TGCGCCAGCAGCGAGACAGCTGGCTACACCTTC
TRBV3-1	TRBD1	TRBJ2-7	few	CASSRYQGAPVEQYF	TGTGCCAGCAGCCGATATCAGGGGGCCCCGGTGGAGCAGTACTTC
TRBV11-2	-	TRBJ1-5	-	CASSLGRGQPQHF	TGTGCCAGCAGCTTGGGGAGGGGACAGCCCCAGCATTTT
TRBV4-3	TRBD2	TRBJ2-3	-	CASSLLGGESDTQYF	TGCGCCAGCAGCCTTCTGGGGGGGGAATCAGATACGCAGTATTTT
TRBV10-3	-	TRBJ1-5	-	CAISERGVDQPQHF	TGTGCCATCAGTGAGAGGGGGGTCGATCAGCCCCAGCATTTT
TRBV29-1	TRBD1	TRBJ1-1	-	CSAATRQGGGTEAFF	TGCAGCGCAGCGACTCGACAGGGAGGAGGCACTGAAGCTTTCTTT
TRBV24-1	-	TRBJ1-5	few	CATSPSLYNQPQHF	TGTGCCACCAGTCCTTCCCTGTACAATCAGCCCCAGCATTTT
TRBV3-1	TRBD1	TRBJ1-2	few	CASKRGTGYGYTF	TGTGCCAGCAAACGAGGGACAGGATATGGCTACACCTTC
TRBV4-2	TRBD2	TRBJ2-3	large	CASSQLAAGGNTDTQYF	TGTGCCAGCAGCCAATTGGCAGCGGGGGGTAACACAGATACGCAGTATTTT
TRBV7-9	-	TRBJ2-3	-	CASSSTTDTQYF	TGTGCCAGCAGCTCAACCACAGATACGCAGTATTTT
TRBV10-3	-	TRBJ1-2	few	CAIRPPGRAGYTF	TGTGCCATCAGGCCCCCGGGGAGAGCAGGCTACACCTTC
TRBV4-2	-	TRBJ1-1	few	CASSQPRLEAFF	TGTGCCAGCAGCCAACCCCGCCTTGAAGCTTTCTTT
TRBV7-8	-	TRBJ1-1	-	CASSLGRPMNTEAFF	TGTGCCAGCAGCTTAGGCAGACCCATGAACACTGAAGCTTTCTTT
TRBV30	-	TRBJ2-7	-	CAWSAWAHEQYF	TGTGCCTGGAGTGCCTGGGCCCACGAGCAGTACTTC
TRBV30	TRBD1	TRBJ1-1	few	CAWRQGNREAFF	TGTGCCTGGAGACAGGGGAATAGGGAAGCTTTCTTT
TRBV7-7	-	TRBJ2-7	few	CASSPQMGYEQYF	TGTGCTAGCAGCCCCCAAATGGGCTACGAGCAGTACTTC
TRBV12-3/TRBV12-4	-	TRBJ1-2	-	CASSLVGADGYTF	TGTGCCAGCAGTTTGGTAGGGGCAGATGGCTACACCTTC
TRBV4-1	TRBD1	TRBJ2-5	-	CASSHPGQGQETQYF	TGCGCCAGCAGCCACCCGGGACAGGGTCAAGAGACCCAGTACTTC
TRBV6-2/TRBV6-3	TRBD1	TRBJ2-1	few	CASSRSMTGVSNEQFF	TGTGCCAGCAGTCGTTCAATGACAGGGGTATCCAATGAGCAGTTCTTC
TRBV2	TRBD2	TRBJ2-5	once	CASSGGTTQTQYF	TGTGCCAGCAGTGGGGGGACTACCCAGACCCAGTACTTC
TRBV12-3/TRBV12-4	TRBD1	TRBJ2-7	-	CASRQGEGTGSYEQYF	TGTGCCAGCCGACAGGGGGAGGGGACAGGTTCCTACGAGCAGTACTTC
TRBV9	-	TRBJ1-1	-	CASSAGAEAFF	TGTGCCAGCAGCGCCGGGGCTGAAGCTTTCTTT
TRBV5-1	-	TRBJ1-6	-	CASSSNGFPINSPLHF	TGCGCCAGCAGCAGCAACGGGTTTCCAATTAATTCACCCCTCCACTTT
TRBV18	-	TRBJ1-5	few	CASSQLPGGEQPQHF	TGTGCCAGCTCACAACTGCCCGGGGGGGAACAGCCCCAGCATTTT
TRBV5-4	TRBD1	TRBJ2-6	few	CASSLGTDRAAGANVLTF	TGTGCCAGCAGCTTGGGTACTGACAGGGCGGCTGGGGCCAACGTCCTGACTTTC
TRBV12-3/TRBV12-4	-	TRBJ1-1	-	CASSLGGHTEAFF	TGTGCCAGCAGTTTGGGCGGGCACACTGAAGCTTTCTTT
TRBV28	TRBD1	TRBJ2-7	-	CASRGRGHAYEQYF	TGTGCCAGCAGGGGCAGGGGGCACGCCTACGAGCAGTACTTC
TRBV7-6	TRBD2	TRBJ2-7	few	CASSRGRGGFYEQYF	TGTGCCAGCAGCCGTGGACGGGGGGGCTTCTACGAGCAGTACTTC
TRBV15	-	TRBJ1-2	-	CATRDGGHYGYTF	TGTGCCACCAGAGACGGAGGGCACTATGGCTACACCTTC
TRBV4-1	-	TRBJ1-6	-	CASSRGEDTRDSPLHF	TGCGCCAGCAGCCGAGGGGAGGATACCAGGGATTCACCCCTCCACTTT
TRBV1	-	TRBJ2-3	once	CTSSPAGLAGGPLTDTQYF	TGCACCAGCAGCCCAGCGGGACTAGCGGGGGGGCCCCTCACAGATACGCAGTATTTT
TRBV4-1	TRBD2	TRBJ2-2	few	CASSQPTPRGGRHTGELFF	TGCGCCAGCAGCCAGCCTACCCCGCGGGGGGGGCGGCACACCGGGGAGCTGTTTTTT
TRBV30	-	TRBJ1-2	large	CAWSVEANYGYTF	TGTGCCTGGAGTGTGGAGGCGAACTATGGCTACACCTTC
TRBV15	TRBD2	TRBJ2-1	-	CAAAGAYNEQFF	TGTGCGGCAGCGGGGGCCTACAATGAGCAGTTCTTC
TRBV20-1	TRBD1	TRBJ2-3	-	CSASMRGHTDTQYF	TGCAGTGCCTCAATGAGGGGGCACACAGATACGCAGTATTTT
TRBV12-3/TRBV12-4	TRBD2	TRBJ2-5	-	CASSFSGGWEETQYF	TGTGCCAGCAGTTTCAGCGGGGGCTGGGAGGAGACCCAGTACTTC
TRBV10-1	-	TRBJ1-1	-	CASSDGTRRGNTEAFF	TGCGCCAGCAGTGATGGGACAAGGCGGGGGAACACTGAAGCTTTCTTT
TRBV7-8	-	TRBJ2-7	-	CASSQGGAETYEQYF	TGTGCCAGCAGCCAGGGGGGGGCGGAGACCTACGAGCAGTACTTC
TRBV6-6	-	TRBJ1-3	-	CASSYVEAYSGNTIYF	TGTGCCAGCAGTTACGTCGAGGCTTACTCTGGAAACACCATATATTTT
TRBV5-6	-	TRBJ1-3	-	CASSWGTAQGTGNTIYF	TGTGCCAGCAGCTGGGGGACGGCCCAAGGGACTGGAAACACCATATATTTT
TRBV7-9	-	TRBJ1-1	-	CASSPHYRDNTEAFF	TGTGCCAGCAGCCCCCACTACAGGGACAACACTGAAGCTTTCTTT
TRBV5-1	TRBD1	TRBJ1-4	-	CASSLEGTGHEKLFF	TGCGCCAGCAGCTTGGAGGGGACAGGACATGAAAAACTGTTTTTT
TRBV18	-	TRBJ2-5	once	CASSPRSQETQYF	TGTGCCAGCTCACCACGTAGCCAAGAGACCCAGTACTTC
TRBV20-1	-	TRBJ2-1	-	CSASVARPNEQFF	TGCAGTGCTAGTGTCGCCCGCCCCAATGAGCAGTTCTTC
TRBV3-1	-	TRBJ2-7	-	CASSQGLGFRHEQYF	TGTGCCAGCAGCCAAGGACTAGGATTCCGCCACGAGCAGTACTTC
TRBV6-6	-	TRBJ1-4	-	CASSYLAAGSTNEKLFF	TGTGCCAGCAGTTACTTGGCAGCTGGCTCAACTAATGAAAAACTGTTTTTT
TRBV7-9	-	TRBJ1-5	few	CASSPGLNNQPQHF	TGTGCCAGCAGCCCGGGACTAAACAATCAGCCCCAGCATTTT
TRBV19	TRBD2	TRBJ2-5	-	CASSTWGLAGTETQYF	TGTGCCAGTAGTACCTGGGGACTAGCGGGGACAGAGACCCAGTACTTC
TRBV7-9	TRBD2	TRBJ2-5	-	CASSARTSGETQYF	TGTGCCAGCAGCGCACGGACTAGCGGCGAGACCCAGTACTTC
TRBV18	-	TRBJ1-1	once	CASSSTRDTEAFF	TGTGCCAGCTCATCGACAAGGGACACTGAAGCTTTCTTT
TRBV9	-	TRBJ2-1	-	CASSPHRVSYNEQFF	TGTGCCAGCAGCCCTCACAGGGTTTCCTACAATGAGCAGTTCTTC